This TCR beta chain was recovered during a study of blood T cell repertoires in COVID-19. About the research overall: From the United States, Italy and Spain came samples of acute and convalescent COVID-19. T cells, B-cell-depleted T cells, or PBMCs supplied cDNA or gDNA.

Repertoires were generated with immunoSEQ multiplex PCR, while TCRdb's copy carries only in-frame clones and drops some. The table has 30,000 to 45,000 clones, roughly 75% seen once; the top ten hold 16%. Germline V CDR1 and CDR2: MNHEY, SVGEGT. V was pared by 2 bases and J by 6 bases, with 6 bases of the junction left unmatched. The CDR3 covers 14 residues. The source material was peripheral blood. The receptor was isolated from a man aged 70 or older with acute or convalescent COVID-19. The chain links TRBV6-2 or TRBV6-3 to TRBJ1-2, with 7 bases identical to TRBD1. The CDR3 loop reads CASSYTGGGDGYTF. The CDR3 bases are TGTGCCAGCAGTTACACAGGAGGGGGCGATGGCTACACCTTC.